Here is one T cell receptor (beta chain) with its context. What this receptor recognizes is not known. No qualities accompany the bases; no much larger clone lies one base away. As encoded in the germline V gene (reference sequence), CDR1 is LGHDT while CDR2 is YNNKEL. The trim is 4 bases for V and 7 bases for J, with a gap of 17 bases between the germline ends. Its CDR3 holds 15 amino acids, cysteine through phenylalanine. The DNA shown is the 45-base CDR3, in frame from base 1. The data belong to a study of blood T cell repertoires in COVID-19 (dated by TCRdb to about 2020). Study-wide context: Collaborator samples came from the United States, Italy and Spain and covered acute and convalescent phases of COVID-19. A de-identified subject ID, COVID-19 status, age in years and sex were almost always included in the sample metadata. The samples were drawn from the first 160 participants of the ongoing ImmuneRACE study and from about 1,200 subjects provided by 6 global collaborators. Deeply sampled blood TCRbeta repertoires from subjects exposed to, actively infected with, or recovered from COVID-19 were included in the dataset. Where available, HLA class I and class II types were taken from metadata supplied by the sample provider and were not determined by assay-based typing. The prospective study material was composed of cDNA or gDNA derived from T cells, B-cell-depleted T cells, or PBMCs. The repertoires were released in a freely available public database meant as a resource for research on the immune response to SARS-CoV-2.

Each collaborating institution followed its own protocols to collect whole blood in K2EDTA tubes. For TCRbeta analysis, collaborators shipped samples in one of three forms: frozen whole blood, isolated PBMCs, or DNA extracted from either of those sample types. The paper as a whole reports these results and caveats: The amount of clinical and demographic metadata varied by source and participant and was provided uncurated.

TCRbeta CDR3 regions were amplified from genomic DNA by means of the immunoSEQ Assay, a bias-controlled multiplex PCR. As for the authors' bioinformatics: Within the assay, amplification of reference gene primers was used to estimate how many nucleated cells each sample contained. Sequence reads were collapsed and filtered to measure the absolute abundance of every unique TCRbeta CDR3 rearrangement. Productive Simpson clonality was computed per sample as the square root of Simpson's diversity index over productive rearrangements. TCRdb mirrors the immuneACCESS table, restricted to in-frame sequences. Some clones are absent from its copies; in checked studies, under half trace to an unresolved V gene, and the reason for the others is unknown. V and J calls and clone size follow that table, whereas D and trimming were derived from the DNA. This sample is represented by fewer than 45,000 clones; approximately 87% of them were singletons. About a tenth of the sample lies in the top ten.

The sequence joins TRBV3-1 (or the pseudogene TRBV3-2) to TRBJ2-1; tentative D gene TRBD1, with 6 bases matching. The sequence came from an elderly man with active COVID-19. Material: peripheral blood. The CDR3 protein is CASSLVGTLRNEQFF. The nucleotides are TGTGCCAGCAGCCTAGTCGGGACACTGAGGAATGAGCAGTTCTTC.